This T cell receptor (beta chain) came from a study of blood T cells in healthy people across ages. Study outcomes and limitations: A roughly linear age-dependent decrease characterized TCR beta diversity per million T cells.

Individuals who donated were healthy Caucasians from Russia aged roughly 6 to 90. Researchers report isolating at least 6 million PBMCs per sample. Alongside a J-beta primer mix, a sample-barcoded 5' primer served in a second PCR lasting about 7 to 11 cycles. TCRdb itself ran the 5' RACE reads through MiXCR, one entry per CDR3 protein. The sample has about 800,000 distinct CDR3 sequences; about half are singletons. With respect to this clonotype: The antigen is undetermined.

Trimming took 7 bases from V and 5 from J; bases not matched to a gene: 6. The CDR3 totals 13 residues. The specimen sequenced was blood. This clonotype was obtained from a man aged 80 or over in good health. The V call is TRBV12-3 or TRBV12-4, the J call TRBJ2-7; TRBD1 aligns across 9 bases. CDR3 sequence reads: CASNVQGAHEQYF. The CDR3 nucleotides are TGTGCCAGCAACGTACAGGGGGCCCACGAGCAGTACTTC.